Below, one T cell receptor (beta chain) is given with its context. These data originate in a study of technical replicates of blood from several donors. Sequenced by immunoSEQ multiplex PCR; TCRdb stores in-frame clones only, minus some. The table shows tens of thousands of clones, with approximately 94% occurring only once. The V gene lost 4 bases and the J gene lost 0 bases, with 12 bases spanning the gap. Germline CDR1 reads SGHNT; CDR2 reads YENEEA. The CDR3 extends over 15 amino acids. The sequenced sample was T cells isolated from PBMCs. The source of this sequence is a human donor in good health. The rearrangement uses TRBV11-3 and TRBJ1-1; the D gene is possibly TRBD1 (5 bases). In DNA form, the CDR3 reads TGTGCCAGCAGCTCCCCGGGGGGAATGAACACTGAAGCTTTCTTT. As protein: CASSSPGGMNTEAFF. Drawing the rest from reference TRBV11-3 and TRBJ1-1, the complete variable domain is EAGVVQSPRYKIIEKKQPVAFWCNPISGHNTLYWYLQNLGQGPELLIRYENEEAVDDSQLPKDRFSAERLKGVDSTLKIQPAELGDSAVYLCASSSPGGMNTEAFFGQGTRLTVV.